The clone carrying this T cell receptor (beta chain) was recorded many times. Its antigen remains unidentified. In germline, CDR1 is DFQATT, CDR2 SNEGSKA (reference sequence). This CDR3 region has 14 residues. TCR beta CDR3 regions were amplified from RNA transcripts. The TCR CDR3 was amplified in a first-round RT-PCR using the HTBI primer set. TCRdb independently ran MiXCR on the multiplex PCR reads; one entry per CDR3 protein. The table records a few hundred thousand distinct CDR3 sequences, approximately 13% of them present only once. The data belong to a study of T cells in Graves' hyperthyroidism and ophthalmopathy. Study-level background: Peripheral blood collection took place at initial diagnosis, before any treatment.

Findings and caveats of the study: Most thyroid clonotypes with frequency above 0.001 were detected in blood.

The definition of stable Graves' hyperthyroidism was no ophthalmopathy progression within 18 months. The patients, who ranged from 18 to 65 in age, presented with newly diagnosed hyperthyroidism lasting under 2 months. Sequenced input: blood. The origin of this receptor is a woman aged 18-30 years with Graves' hyperthyroidism. The chain uses TRBV20-1 and TRBJ1-2; D is perhaps TRBD1 (5 bases). Here the CDR3 DNA reads TGCGGCTGTGCTCGGGGGTTGAAACGCTATGGCTACACCTTC. It encodes CGCARGLKRYGYTF.